This T cell receptor beta chain originates from a study of vaccination and CD4 T cells after COVID-19. Study as a whole: Post-COVID samples had a sampling time that fell a median 101 days after diagnosis (range 35 to 161).

Oncomine TCR Beta short-read sequencing was applied to DNA from cultured CD4+ T cells. TCRdb re-called the PCR reads with MiXCR, one entry per CDR3 protein. Of about 4,400 distinct CDR3 sequences in the sample, roughly 38% were seen once. The sample's treatment: roughly nine-day PBMC culture with coronavirus spike peptide pools or control peptides (ViraFEST assay). Expanded clonotypes were found by TCR sequencing after peptide-pool stimulation (ViraFEST). Culture of two million PBMCs per well took place with approximately 9 IU/ml IL-2 and 8.5 to 10 ug/ml peptide pools. On this clonotype itself: As yet, its antigen is unknown.

V shed 4 bases and J 5 bases; nucleotides not matched to a gene: 16. CDR1 is LNHDA and CDR2 is SQIVND in the germline V gene (reference sequence). The CDR3 contains 17 residues. The rearrangement uses TRBV19 and TRBJ2-5, with TRBD1 matching 7 bases. The clonotype originates from a human donor who had recovered from COVID-19. This specimen was CD4+ T cells from blood, cultured in vitro, taken after SARS-CoV-2 vaccination. CDR3 DNA: TGTGCCAGTAGTAAAGACCTCGGGACAGCCAACGGGGAGACCCAGTACTTC. Its translation: CASSKDLGTANGETQYF.